The source of this T cell receptor beta chain is a study of shared clonotypes between healthy human individuals. Whole-study results and caveats: Clonotypes that were shared across four donors made up approximately 5% of naive CD4 clonotypes.

The length of the CDR3 is 15 residues. CDR1 SGHRS and CDR2 YFSETQ come from the germline V gene. The ends were cut back, 0 bases at V and 0 bases at J, with 8 bases in the middle. This clone was detected only once. Its antigen remains unidentified. Libraries were prepared by immunoSEQ multiplex PCR; TCRdb keeps only in-frame clonotypes and omits some of them. The sample yields about 510,000 clones, 96% seen once. The clonotype was recovered from a woman in her thirties in good health. The chain combines TRBV5-1 with TRBJ2-3; perhaps TRBD1 as D (6 bases). The sample consisted of naive CD4+ T cells sorted from blood. The subset denotes: CD45RA+ positively selected. CDR3: CASSLVDSSTDTQYF. The CDR3 DNA is TGCGCCAGCAGCTTGGTGGACAGTAGCACAGATACGCAGTATTTT.